This passage covers 20 T cell receptor beta chains from one sample sequenced in a study of STAT5B mutations in CD4+ large granular lymphocyte leukemia. The table came from immunoSEQ multiplex PCR; TCRdb's copy has only in-frame clones and leaves some out. The data show about 36,000 clones, with more than 60% seen just once and about 2% held by the top ten. Sequencing was carried out using CD4+ T cells from blood buffy coats. The receptors come from a human donor in good health.

The chain recombines TRBV5-6 with TRBJ2-3, with TRBD2 matching over 10 bases. The germline CDR1 and CDR2 sequences are SGHDT and YYEEEE. The CDR3 sequence is 16 residues long. V shed 5 bases, J shed 1 base, and the junction held 7 bases outside the gene matches. The CDR3, as DNA: TGTGCCAGCAGTTCCAGAGCGGGAGGGGGCACAGATACGCAGTATTTT. Translation: CASSSRAGGGTDTQYF.

The table lists this clone with a few counts. The chain joins TRBV7-9 to TRBJ2-7; D is uncertain. Trimming removed 5 bases from V and 0 bases from J, with 14 bases in between. The CDR3 loop spans 15 amino acids. The germline CDR1 and CDR2 sequences are SEHNR and FQNEAQ (reference sequence). The CDR3 DNA reads as TGTGCCAGCAGCACCGAGGCTGTGAGCTCCTACGAGCAGTACTTC. Protein: CASSTEAVSSYEQYF.

This sequence joins TRBV6-1 and TRBJ2-1, with 13 bases lining up with TRBD2. The V segment lost 3 bases and the J segment 7 bases; nucleotides outside the gene matches: 6. CDR1 is MNHNS, CDR2 SASEGT, per germline. The CDR3 spans 16 residues. The CDR3 DNA reads TGTGCCAGCAGTGAGCTACTAGCGGGAGGGGTGAATGAGCAGTTCTTC. It yields the protein CASSELLAGGVNEQFF.

The chain has TRBV29-1 and TRBJ2-1; D might be TRBD1 or TRBD2, each matching 5 bases. V was cut by 3 bases and J by 9 bases, with 12 bases left in between. The CDR3 extends over 12 amino acids. Germline-derived CDR1 and CDR2 are SQVTM and ANQGSEA. CDR3 DNA sequence: TGCAGCGTTGATCGAGGGGTTGGTGAGCAGTTCTTC. Amino acids: CSVDRGVGEQFF.

This clone has just a few counts. This chain connects TRBV4-1 to TRBJ1-6; TRBD1 matches 7 bases. CDR3 size: 14 residues. With 3 bases clipped from V and 8 bases from J, the junction kept 4 bases outside the gene matches. Germline loops: CDR1 MGHRA, CDR2 YSYEKL. The CDR3: CASSQSRGDSPLHF. The CDR3 region has the DNA TGCGCCAGCAGCCAGTCCAGGGGGGATTCACCCCTCCACTTT.

The rearrangement uses TRBV9 and TRBJ1-1, with D unresolved. Trimming shortened V by 4 bases and J by 7 bases, and 20 bases separated the two germline ends. This CDR3 is 15 amino acids long. Germline CDR1 SGDLS, CDR2 YYNGEE. DNA for the CDR3: TGTGCCAGCAGCATCCGCCCGGCCGGGGATGGTGAAGCTTTCTTT. The encoded protein is CASSIRPAGDGEAFF.

This clone was seen a few times. The gene calls are TRBV6-5 and TRBJ1-1, with D maybe TRBD1 (5 bases). The CDR3 totals 15 residues. V gave up 0 bases and J gave up 2 bases, with 10 bases separating them. Germline CDR1 and CDR2: MNHEY and SVGAGI. In DNA form, the CDR3 reads TGTGCCAGCAGTTACTCGAGGACAACCAACACTGAAGCTTTCTTT. Its translation: CASSYSRTTNTEAFF.

The CDR3 DNA follows: TGTGCCAGCAGTTGGACAGGGACAGGTGAAAAACTGTTTTTT. Protein sequence: CASSWTGTGEKLFF. This chain links TRBV6-5 with TRBJ1-4; 8 bases match TRBD1. Germline CDR1 and CDR2: MNHEY and SVGAGI. The CDR3 has 14 amino acids. J was trimmed by 7 bases and V by 4 bases; bases with no gene match: 5.

The CDR3 DNA reads TGCGCCAGCAGTGGACCGGGGTCCTACGAGCAGTACTTC. Translating gives CASSGPGSYEQYF. The genes are TRBV10-1 and TRBJ2-7; weak D call: TRBD2 (5 bases). V shed 4 bases and J shed 1 base, with 8 bases lying between them. The germline gives CDR1 WNHNN, CDR2 SYGVQD (reference sequence). The CDR3 spans 13 residues.

This rearrangement joins TRBV19 to TRBJ2-7, with D uncertain. The V gene's germline CDR1 is LNHDA and CDR2 SQIVND (reference sequence). The CDR3 extends over 13 amino acids. The germline V and J ends were trimmed by 3 bases and 2 bases, with 8 bases remaining between them. As DNA, the CDR3 is TGTGCCAGTAGTATCCAGGTCGCCTACGAGCAGTACTTC. This encodes CASSIQVAYEQYF. Filled out from reference TRBV19 and TRBJ2-7, the complete variable domain reads DGGITQSPKYLFRKEGQNVTLSCEQNLNHDAMYWYRQDPGQGLRLIYYSQIVNDFQKGDIAEGYSVSREKKESFPLTVTSAQKNPTAFYLCASSIQVAYEQYFGPGTRLTVT.

This rearrangement joins TRBV21-1 to TRBJ1-4. TRBV21-1 represents a pseudogene. The CDR3 covers 14 residues. CDR3 amino acids: CASSARVSNEKLFF. The DNA for the CDR3 is TGTGCCAGCAGCGCCCGGGTCTCTAATGAAAAACTGTTTTTT.

Only one count was recorded for this clone. V and J are TRBV5-1 and TRBJ1-4; D is perhaps TRBD1 (5 bases). Trimming left V 4 bases short and J 5 bases short, with 15 bases between. Germline assignment: CDR1 SGHRS and CDR2 YFSETQ. CDR3 size: 15 residues. CDR3 residues: CASSLEQASNEKLFF. CDR3 sequence (DNA): TGCGCCAGCAGCCTCGAACAGGCTTCGAATGAAAAACTGTTTTTT.

J is TRBJ2-7 and V is TRBV30; no firm D call. Germline V gene lookup returns CDR1 GTSNPN and CDR2 SVGIG (reference sequence). V was trimmed by 0 bases and J by 0 bases, leaving 3 bases between them. This CDR3 is 12 amino acids long. CDR3 nucleotide sequence: TGTGCCTGGAGTGTAGGCTCCTACGAGCAGTACTTC. This codes for CAWSVGSYEQYF.

The CDR3 region is CASTGTGGTGELFF. The CDR3 bases are TGTGCCAGCACCGGGACAGGGGGGACCGGGGAGCTGTTTTTT. J is TRBJ2-2 and V is TRBV5-6, with TRBD1 matching 11 bases. The CDR3 contains 14 residues. J gave up 5 bases and V 6 bases, and 3 bases lay outside the gene matches. The germline V gene has CDR1 SGHDT and CDR2 YYEEEE.

The J gene is TRBJ1-2, the V gene TRBV21-1. TRBV21-1 corresponds to a pseudogene. The CDR3 consists of 11 residues. The CDR3 spells CASSKERGYTF. The CDR3 DNA sequence: TGTGCCAGTAGCAAAGAGCGGGGCTACACCTTC.

This clone was detected only a few times. The chain employs TRBV6-4 and TRBJ1-5; a possible D gene is TRBD1 (6 bases). The CDR3 contains 13 residues. Germline V gene data show CDR1 as MRHNA and CDR2 as SNTAGT. V lost 3 bases, J lost 7 bases, and 10 bases lay in between. CDR3 sequence reads: CASSEEQGQPQHF. In DNA form, the CDR3 reads TGTGCCAGCAGTGAGGAACAGGGCCAGCCCCAGCATTTT.

The rearrangement joins TRBV11-2 to TRBJ2-3; D unresolved. Germline-derived CDR1 and CDR2 are SGHAT and FQNNGV. The length of the CDR3 is 16 residues. The V end lost 4 bases, the J end lost 0 bases, and 14 bases lay between the germline ends. CDR3: CASSSSIGPSTDTQYF. The CDR3 nucleotides are TGTGCCAGCAGCTCGTCCATAGGCCCTAGCACAGATACGCAGTATTTT.

J is TRBJ2-2 and V is TRBV7-8, with TRBD1 identical over 10 bases. This CDR3 spans 16 amino acids. Germline CDR1 is SGHVS and CDR2 is FQNEAQ. With V trimmed by 5 bases and J by 5 bases, 8 bases remained unmatched. CDR3 coding DNA: TGTGCCAGCAGCCTAGTGAGGACAGGGGGAACCGGGGAGCTGTTTTTT. Protein product: CASSLVRTGGTGELFF.

The chain recombines TRBV5-8 with TRBJ2-7; 8 bases line up with TRBD1. With V trimmed by 1 base and J by 3 bases, 12 bases remained unmatched. The CDR3 totals 17 residues. CDR1 and CDR2 (germline): SGHTS, YDEGEE. The CDR3 here is CASSLYPRRGLLYEQYF. DNA for the CDR3: TGTGCCAGCAGCTTGTACCCGCGCAGGGGGCTCCTCTACGAGCAGTACTTC.

The chain joins TRBV2 to TRBJ1-1, with 9 positions matching TRBD1. This CDR3 region has 11 residues. The germline CDR1 and CDR2 sequences are SNHLY and FYNNEI. V lost 6 bases to trimming and J lost 10 bases; unmatched junction nucleotides: 3. Here the CDR3 DNA reads TGTGCCAGCAGGGGGGACAGGGCAGCTTTCTTT. Amino acids: CASRGDRAAFF.